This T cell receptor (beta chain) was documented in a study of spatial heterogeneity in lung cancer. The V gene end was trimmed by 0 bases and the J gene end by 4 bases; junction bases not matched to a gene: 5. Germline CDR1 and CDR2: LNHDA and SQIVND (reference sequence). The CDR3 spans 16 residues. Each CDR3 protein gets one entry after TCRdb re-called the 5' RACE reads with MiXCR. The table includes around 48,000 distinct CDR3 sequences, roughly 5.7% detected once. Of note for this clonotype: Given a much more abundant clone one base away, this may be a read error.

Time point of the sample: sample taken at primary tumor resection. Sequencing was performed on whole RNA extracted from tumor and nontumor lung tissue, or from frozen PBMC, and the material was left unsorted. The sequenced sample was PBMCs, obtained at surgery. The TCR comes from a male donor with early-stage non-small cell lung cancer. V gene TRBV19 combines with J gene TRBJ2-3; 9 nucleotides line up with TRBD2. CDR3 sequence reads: CASSIERTSDSDTQYF. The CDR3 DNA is TGTGCCAGTAGTATAGAAAGGACTAGCGACTCAGATACGCAGTATTTT.